This T cell receptor (beta chain) appears in the sequencing data of a study of T cells in localized non-small cell lung cancer. Study-wide results and caveats: Higher T cell density in the blood was associated with longer overall survival, whereas higher adjacent-lung clonality associated with shorter survival. Sequencing, confined to only one tumor region, leaves heterogeneity possible. In adjacent lung, a median about 50 of the top 100 tumor clones were found. Uninvolved adjacent lung had higher T cell clonality than tumor and all other tissues.

On this clone itself: Its cognate antigen is unknown.

Sequencing used immunoSEQ multiplex PCR; TCRdb keeps in-frame clones, though not all of them. This table holds 70,000 to 100,000 clones, 80% found once. The clonotype was recovered from a female donor of 60 years or more with stage I lung adenocarcinoma. The source material was peripheral blood, sampled before any cancer treatment.

CDR3 amino acids: CASSMAGWRGLKETQYF. CDR3 sequence (DNA): TGTGCCAGTAGTATGGCAGGATGGAGGGGCCTAAAAGAGACCCAGTACTTC. V and J are TRBV19 and TRBJ2-5; tentative D call: TRBD2 (6 bases). The CDR3 sequence is 17 residues long. V was cut by 3 bases and J by 3 bases, with 20 bases left in between. Germline CDR1 reads LNHDA; CDR2 reads SQIVND (reference sequence).